This T cell receptor (beta chain) originates from a study of beta chain features in type 1 diabetes. Sequencing targeted expressed TCRB transcripts, as all isolated RNA had been reverse transcribed. Some clones are missing from TCRdb's copy, which holds only in-frame ones; the method was immunoSEQ multiplex PCR. The sample has about half a million clones; about 10% are singletons. To note about this clone: Its antigen is currently unknown.

This CDR3 region has 16 residues. Per germline, CDR1 SGHVS and CDR2 FNYEAQ. V lost 5 bases to trimming and J lost 5 bases, with 19 bases between them. Study-level findings and limits: High-TCR-expressing cells could be over-represented by cDNA sequencing. Type 1 diabetes patients showed fewer insertions and more deletions at VDJ junctions. Significant though moderate, a shortening of TCRB CDR3s appeared in all four CD4+ subsets of Type 1 diabetes patients.

This receptor was obtained from a woman aged 18-29 years in good health. The sequenced material came from naive CD4+ T cells from blood. This chain joins TRBV7-6 and TRBJ2-1; weak D call: TRBD1 (7 bases). As DNA, the CDR3 is TGTGCCAGCAGCCTCGTCGGGGGACAGCCGAACAATGAGCAGTTCTTC. Translated, it gives CASSLVGGQPNNEQFF.